This T cell receptor beta chain was observed in a study of Graves' ophthalmopathy and Graves' hyperthyroidism. Transcripts of RNA were the source for amplifying TCR beta CDR3 regions. HTBI-primed first-round RT-PCR preceded second-round multiplex PCR. MiXCR, applied by TCRdb to the multiplex PCR reads, yields one record per CDR3 protein. The sample yields about 550,000 distinct CDR3 sequences, just under 40% seen once. Diagnoses were established from clinical symptoms, serum thyroxine, TRAb, thyroid ultrasound and orbital computed tomography. At least ten counts were recorded for this clonotype. Germline CDR1 DFQATT, CDR2 SNEGSKA (reference sequence). There are 14 residues in the CDR3. The ends were cut back, 3 bases at V and 4 bases at J, with 15 bases in the middle.

The clonotype originates from an adult man with Graves' hyperthyroidism. The material sequenced was peripheral blood or thyroid tissue (not recorded which). The chain has TRBV20-1 and TRBJ1-2; D perhaps matches TRBD1 (5 bases). The CDR3 coding sequence is TGCAGTGCTAGCCCCCAGGGAGCCGGCTATGGCTACACCTTC. Protein: CSASPQGAGYGYTF.